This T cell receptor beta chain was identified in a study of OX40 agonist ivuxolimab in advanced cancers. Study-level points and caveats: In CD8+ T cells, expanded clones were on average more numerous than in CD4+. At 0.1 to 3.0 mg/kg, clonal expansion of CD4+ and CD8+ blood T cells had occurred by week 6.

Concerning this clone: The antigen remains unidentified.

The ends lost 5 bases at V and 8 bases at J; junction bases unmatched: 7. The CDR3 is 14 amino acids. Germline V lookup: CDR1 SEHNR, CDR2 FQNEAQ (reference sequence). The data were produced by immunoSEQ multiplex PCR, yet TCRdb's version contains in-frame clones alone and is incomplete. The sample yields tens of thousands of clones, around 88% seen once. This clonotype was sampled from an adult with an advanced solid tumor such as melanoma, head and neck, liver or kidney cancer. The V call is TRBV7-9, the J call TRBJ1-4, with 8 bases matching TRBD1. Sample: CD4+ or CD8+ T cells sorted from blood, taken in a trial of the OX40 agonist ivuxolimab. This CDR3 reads CASSRTGLGEKLFF. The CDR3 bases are TGTGCCAGCAGCCGGACAGGGTTGGGGGAAAAACTGTTTTTT.